This T cell receptor (beta chain) was profiled in a study of OX40 agonist ivuxolimab in advanced cancers. Points on this clone: No antigen is known for it.

The assay was immunoSEQ multiplex PCR, and TCRdb's table has in-frame clones only and misses some. The data hold 60,000 to 80,000 clones, with about 81% observed a single time. General study points: At 0.1 to 3.0 mg/kg, CD4+ and CD8+ blood T cells expanded clonally by week 6.

The CDR3 is 18 residues long. The input for sequencing was CD4+ or CD8+ T cells sorted from blood, taken in a trial of the OX40 agonist ivuxolimab. This sequence was found in an adult with an advanced solid tumor such as melanoma, head and neck, liver or kidney cancer. The V and J genes are TRBV21-1 and TRBJ1-6. TRBV21-1 is marked as a pseudogene. For the CDR3, the DNA is TGTGCCAGCAGTAAACGAATAATTCAACGGGCCTATAATTCACCCCTCCACTTT. Translated: CASSKRIIQRAYNSPLHF.